These 8 T cell receptor beta chains were sequenced from one sample in a study of shared clonotypes between healthy human individuals. The protocol was immunoSEQ multiplex PCR, while the TCRdb copy is restricted to in-frame clones and leaves out a portion. The sample shows over 850,000 clones, approximately 80% of them seen only once. The specimen was memory CD4+ T cells from PBMCs. Specified subset: CD45RA-negative fraction. These receptors were obtained from a young man in good health. Some clones in this sample may be carry-over from other donors' samples.

This chain uses TRBV12-1 with TRBJ1-1. TRBV12-1 is deemed a pseudogene. CDR3 length: 15 residues. The CDR3 is CASSFSGRMNTEAFF. Here the CDR3 DNA reads TGTGCCAGCAGCTTTTCTGGACGCATGAACACTGAAGCTTTCTTT.

This clone showed up just a few times. The chain has TRBV30 and TRBJ2-2; D remains ambiguous. V lost 3 bases, J lost 7 bases, and 9 bases lay in between. This CDR3 is built from 12 residues. Germline CDR1 GTSNPN, CDR2 SVGIG (reference sequence). The CDR3: CAWRERSGELFF. The CDR3 region has the DNA TGTGCCTGGAGGGAACGGAGCGGGGAGCTGTTTTTT.

The chain recombines TRBV6-4 with TRBJ2-7, with 9 bases lining up with TRBD2. Trimming at V came to 4 bases and at J to 5 bases, leaving 9 bases not matched to a gene. Per the germline V gene, CDR1 is MRHNA and CDR2 is SNTAGT. CDR3 size: 15 residues. The CDR3 DNA sequence: TGTGCCAGCAGTGCGGTATTAGCGGGAGTTGACGAGCAGTACTTC. It translates to CASSAVLAGVDEQYF.

The chain combines TRBV6-5 with TRBJ2-4, with D possibly called TRBD1 or TRBD2 (5 bases each). The CDR3 runs to 14 residues. Trimming took 6 bases from V and 5 from J, leaving 14 bases between them. Germline values: CDR1 MNHEY, CDR2 SVGAGI. CDR3 protein: CASRKLGAENIQYF. For the CDR3, the DNA is TGTGCCAGCAGGAAACTAGGGGCGGAAAACATTCAGTACTTC.

The chain couples TRBV11-2 to TRBJ1-1, with TRBD1 as a possible D gene (5 bases). The germline V gene has CDR1 SGHAT and CDR2 FQNNGV. CDR3 length equals 15 residues. Trimming cost V 4 bases and J 6 bases, with 18 bases left between them. Here the CDR3 reads CASSYFQGNDAEAFF. The CDR3 DNA reads TGTGCCAGCAGCTACTTCCAGGGTAATGACGCTGAAGCTTTCTTT.

Regarding this clone: At one boundary the junction diverges from the germline segment, which might be a read error. The chain combines TRBV28 with TRBJ2-7; TRBD1 agrees at 8 bases. Germline V lookup: CDR1 MDHEN, CDR2 SYDVKM. The CDR3 covers 12 residues. The CDR3 is CASRHSTGTGDF. The CDR3 DNA reads TGTGCCAGCAGACACTCCACCGGGACAGGAGACTTC.

V gene TRBV7-9 combines with J gene TRBJ2-1; 8 bases fit TRBD2. Germline lookup yields CDR1 SEHNR and CDR2 FQNEAQ (reference sequence). The CDR3 is made up of 16 amino acids. V trimming: 3 bases; J trimming: 2 bases; junction bases outside the gene matches: 6. The CDR3 region has the DNA TGTGCCAGCAGCTTCAATAGCGGGACGGCCTACAATGAGCAGTTCTTC. Protein sequence: CASSFNSGTAYNEQFF. Drawing the rest from reference TRBV7-9 and TRBJ2-1, the complete variable domain is DTGVSQNPRHKITKRGQNVTFRCDPISEHNRLYWYRQTLGQGPEFLTYFQNEAQLEKSRLLSDRFSAERPKGSFSTLEIQRTEQGDSAMYLCASSFNSGTAYNEQFFGPGTRLTVL.

The chain carries TRBV7-2 and TRBJ1-1; no clear D. The germline CDR1 and CDR2 sequences are SGHTA and FQGNSA. This CDR3 is 12 amino acids long. Trimming cost V 5 bases and J 10 bases, with 14 bases left between them. The CDR3 loop reads CASSPSSWGAFF. Written as DNA, the CDR3 is TGTGCCAGCAGCCCCAGTTCATGGGGAGCTTTCTTT.